Below are 20 T cell receptor beta chains sequenced from a single sample in a study of regulatory T cells in long-lasting Graves disease. Time point defined: newly diagnosed GD, antithyroid drugs for less than 3 months. PBMC-derived RNA was used for the TCR library. To make TCR beta libraries, researchers used iRepertoire HTBI primers and Arm-PCR of CDR3 regions. TCRdb re-called the multiplex PCR reads with MiXCR, one entry per CDR3 protein. The sample yields more than 300,000 distinct CDR3 sequences, around 15% seen once. This sample comprised peripheral blood mononuclear cells (PBMCs), obtained at new diagnosis, from a patient treated with antithyroid drugs. The receptors were sampled from a female donor with Graves disease.

The table lists this clonotype with a count of one. Relative to the germline gene, one junction end is altered; a read error may explain this. J is TRBJ2-7 and V is TRBV20-1; a weak D match, TRBD2 (7 bases). The DNA matches TRBJ2-3 better at its end, which makes the J call doubtful. CDR1 is DFQATT, CDR2 SNEGSKA, per germline (reference sequence). This CDR3 is built from 13 residues. DNA of the CDR3: TGCGGTGCCGAGGGGGGGAGCGGATATACGCAGTATTTT. It yields the protein CGAEGGSGYTQYF.

This chain connects TRBV7-3 to TRBJ2-5, with 13 nucleotides matching TRBD2. Trimming removed 1 base from V and 0 bases from J; junction bases left unmatched: 11. The CDR3 spans 20 residues. Germline values: CDR1 SGHTA, CDR2 FQGTGA. The CDR3 here is CASSLSTNRTSGRDQETQYF. For the CDR3, the DNA is TGTGCCAGCAGCTTAAGTACCAATAGGACTAGCGGGAGAGACCAAGAGACCCAGTACTTC. The whole variable domain, filled in from reference TRBV7-3 and TRBJ2-5, reads GAGVSQTPSNKVTEKGKYVELRCDPISGHTALYWYRQSLGQGPEFLIYFQGTGAADDSGLPNDRFFAVRPEGSVSTLKIQRTERGDSAVYLCASSLSTNRTSGRDQETQYFGPGTRLLVL.

This clonotype was detected many times. The chain carries TRBV20-1 and TRBJ1-3, with 7 bases lining up with TRBD1. The CDR3 is made up of 16 amino acids. Germline-derived CDR1 and CDR2 are DFQATT and SNEGSKA (reference sequence). Trimming cost V 3 bases and J 0 bases; bases outside gene matches: 8. The CDR3 is CSARARGQFSGNTIYF. The DNA of the CDR3 is TGCAGTGCTAGGGCCCGGGGACAGTTCTCTGGAAACACCATATATTTT.

The table lists this clonotype with many counts. CDR3 protein: CASSNPSGTTSYEQYF. CDR3 nucleotides: TGTGCCAGCAGCAACCCTAGCGGGACAACTTCCTACGAGCAGTACTTC. The V and J genes are TRBV7-9 and TRBJ2-7, with 9 bases identical to TRBD2. V trimming: 5 bases; J trimming: 1 base; junction bases outside the gene matches: 9. The germline V gene encodes CDR1 SEHNR and CDR2 FQNEAQ (reference sequence). The CDR3 runs to 16 residues.

The chain is built from TRBV5-1 and TRBJ1-1; TRBD1 matches 7 bases. The CDR3 runs 15 residues. Germline V gene lookup returns CDR1 SGHRS and CDR2 YFSETQ. Germline trimming cut 0 bases from V and 6 bases from J; bases unmatched to any gene: 8. The CDR3 sequence is CASSLGGRQGAEAFF. Here the CDR3 DNA reads TGCGCCAGCAGCTTGGGGGGCAGGCAGGGGGCTGAAGCTTTCTTT.

This clonotype was detected many times. The chain uses TRBV6-1 and TRBJ1-2, with D maybe TRBD1 (6 bases). Trimming shortened V by 7 bases and J by 4 bases, and 13 bases separated the two germline ends. The CDR3 length is 13 residues. The V gene's germline CDR1 is MNHNS and CDR2 SASEGT. CDR3 nucleotide sequence: TGTGCCAGCACCGCAACAGGGTTCTATGGCTACACCTTC. This translates into CASTATGFYGYTF.

This clonotype was seen many times. The chain links TRBV3-1 to TRBJ2-4; 8 bases match TRBD1. CDR3 length equals 16 residues. With 3 bases clipped from V and 8 bases from J, the junction kept 12 bases outside the gene matches. The germline gives CDR1 LGHDT, CDR2 YNNKEL (reference sequence). CDR3 sequence: CASSQYSGGMVDIQYF. The DNA for the CDR3 is TGTGCCAGCAGCCAGTACTCAGGGGGCATGGTGGACATTCAGTACTTC.

This clonotype was recorded at least ten times. The chain links TRBV27 to TRBJ1-1; D is undetermined. This CDR3 region has 12 residues. V lost 3 bases and J lost 8, with 10 bases in between. CDR1 and CDR2 (germline): MNHEY, SMNVEV (reference sequence). CDR3 in amino acids: CASSLVGKEAFF. CDR3 sequence (DNA): TGTGCCAGCAGTTTGGTGGGGAAGGAAGCTTTCTTT.

The rearrangement links TRBV10-3 to TRBJ2-2, with a weak D call TRBD2 (5 bases). In germline, CDR1 is ENHRY, CDR2 SYGVKD. This CDR3 contains 14 residues. The V and J ends lost 2 bases and 6 bases respectively, with 10 bases between them. The CDR3 protein is CAISEVARSGELFF. The CDR3 DNA sequence: TGTGCCATCAGTGAGGTAGCGCGTTCCGGGGAGCTGTTTTTT.

This clonotype was recorded many times. The chain carries TRBV4-3 and TRBJ2-2; D gene ambiguous. The CDR3 has 13 residues. Germline V gene data show CDR1 as LGHNA and CDR2 as YSLEER. V was clipped by 1 base and J by 5 bases, with 5 bases between them. CDR3 DNA sequence: TGCGCCAGCAGCCAAGTTCTGACCGGGGAGCTGTTTTTT. It encodes CASSQVLTGELFF.

The chain carries TRBV24-1 and TRBJ2-3; 12 bases match TRBD2. V gave up 5 bases and J gave up 3 bases; unmatched junction bases: 5. Germline V gene lookup returns CDR1 KGHDR and CDR2 SFDVKD. The CDR3 is 16 amino acids. In DNA form, the CDR3 reads TGTGCCACCAGTGGTCCCGGGACTAGCGGGACAGATACGCAGTATTTT. Translated: CATSGPGTSGTDTQYF.

This clonotype was counted at least ten times. The chain employs TRBV11-2 and TRBJ1-1; maybe TRBD1 (5 bases). Germline lookup yields CDR1 SGHAT and CDR2 FQNNGV. The CDR3 runs to 16 residues. V was trimmed by 0 bases and J by 5 bases, leaving 16 bases between them. CDR3 DNA sequence: TGTGCCAGCAGCTTAGATACCGGGACCGAATTAACTGAAGCTTTCTTT. It encodes CASSLDTGTELTEAFF.

This clonotype was seen a handful of times. V gene TRBV20-1 combines with J gene TRBJ2-7, with D unclear. The CDR3 is 15 residues long. Germline assignment: CDR1 DFQATT and CDR2 SNEGSKA (reference sequence). Between the trimmed V and J ends, which lost 6 bases and 0 bases, there was a span of 18 bases. DNA for the CDR3: TGCAGTGCCCCTCCCCAAGCGACAAGCTCCTACGAGCAGTACTTC. This gives the protein CSAPPQATSSYEQYF.

This clonotype was counted at least ten times. This chain uses TRBV6-2 or TRBV6-3 with TRBJ2-1; tentative D call: TRBD2 (5 bases). The CDR3 is 16 residues long. Germline V gene data show CDR1 as MNHEY and CDR2 as SVGEGT. Trimming took 2 bases from V and 2 from J, leaving 13 bases between them. The CDR3 DNA sequence: TGTGCCAGCAGTTACGTCCGGACTCAGCCCTACAATGAGCAGTTCTTC. As protein: CASSYVRTQPYNEQFF.

A word on this clonotype: A much larger clonotype is one base distant, so this may be a read error. The chain employs TRBV10-3 and TRBJ2-2; TRBD1 agrees at 8 bases. Germline V gene lookup returns CDR1 ENHRY and CDR2 SYGVKD. There are 14 residues in the CDR3. The CDR3 protein is CAISAGQGIGGLFF. The CDR3 DNA sequence: TGTGCCATCAGTGCTGGACAGGGAATCGGGGGGCTGTTTTTT.

This clonotype was detected only a few times. The junction departs from germline at one end; a sequencing error may be responsible. The J gene is TRBJ2-6, the V gene TRBV29-1; D gene ambiguous. This CDR3 region has 17 residues. Germline lookup yields CDR1 SQVTM and CDR2 ANQGSEA. CDR3 protein: CSVEDRAGSSGANVLTF. The DNA for the CDR3 is TGCAGCGTTGAAGATCGTGCAGGCTCCTCTGGTGCCAACGTCCTGACTTTC.

This clonotype was detected ten times or more. This sequence joins TRBV7-2 and TRBJ2-7; D is undetermined. V lost 1 base, J lost 0 bases, and 10 bases lay in between. The CDR3 extends over 15 amino acids. CDR1 SGHTA and CDR2 FQGNSA come from the germline V gene. The CDR3 reads CASSLERWSSYEQYF. CDR3 in DNA: TGTGCCAGCAGCTTAGAACGCTGGAGCTCCTACGAGCAGTACTTC.

The rearrangement uses TRBV9 and TRBJ2-1; 15 nucleotides align to TRBD2. In germline, CDR1 is SGDLS, CDR2 YYNGEE. Trimming removed 4 bases from V and 2 bases from J; junction bases left unmatched: 10. This CDR3 region has 19 residues. The CDR3 nucleotides are TGTGCCAGCAGCCCCGCCTCGGGGACTAGCGGGGGGCCCTACAATGAGCAGTTCTTC. It yields the protein CASSPASGTSGGPYNEQFF. Combining the CDR3 with reference TRBV9 and TRBJ2-1 gives the whole variable domain DSGVTQTPKHLITATGQRVTLRCSPRSGDLSVYWYQQSLDQGLQFLIQYYNGEERAKGNILERFSAQQFPDLHSELNLSSLELGDSALYFCASSPASGTSGGPYNEQFFGPGTRLTVL.

The V call is TRBV5-1, the J call TRBJ2-3; 8 bases line up with TRBD2. From germline, CDR1 is SGHRS and CDR2 YFSETQ. The CDR3 consists of 18 residues. J gave up 1 base and V 0 bases, and 10 bases lay outside the gene matches. The CDR3 region has the DNA TGCGCCAGCAGCTTGGAGAAATCCGGGACTAGGGGCACAGATACGCAGTATTTT. Translation: CASSLEKSGTRGTDTQYF.

This clonotype was found many times. V usage is TRBV10-3 and J usage is TRBJ2-7, with D hard to call. CDR3 length: 15 amino acids. Germline V lookup: CDR1 ENHRY, CDR2 SYGVKD. V lost 2 bases to trimming and J lost 4 bases, with 15 bases between them. The CDR3 DNA follows: TGTGCCATCAGTGAGCAGATACAGAAGGATTACGAGCAGTACTTC. As protein: CAISEQIQKDYEQYF.